A selection of T cell receptor beta chains follows, all from one sample in a study of CD8 T cells in Susac syndrome. TCRdb re-called the immunoSEQ multiplex PCR reads with MiXCR, one entry per CDR3 protein. The profile shows tens of thousands of distinct CDR3 sequences, 93% of them singletons. What was sequenced was CD4+ T cells from PBMCs. Receptors originate from a human donor with Susac syndrome. Both conserved end residues are trimmed from each CDR3.

>TRBJ2-2|14|TRBV5-5
ASTHFRGGNTGELF
>TRBJ2-5|11|TRBV7-9
ASRPLVLETQY
>TRBJ1-4|12|TRBV27
ASSGRATNEKLF
>TRBJ1-6|16|TRBV7-2
ASSSRFSTSGGDSPLH
>TRBJ2-7|15|TRBV23-1
ASSQSRWGQGQYEQY
>TRBJ2-3|12|TRBV5-4
ASRPGLEADTQY
>TRBJ2-3|13|TRBV12-3/TRBV12-4
ASSLGRGQTNTQY
>TRBJ1-5|14|TRBV4-2
ASSRHTNRGNQPQH
>TRBJ2-5|9|TRBV11-2
ASSLVETQY
>TRBJ1-4|14|TRBV2
ASSEAPRTGKDKLF
>TRBJ1-1|11|TRBV5-5
ASSFWGLTEAF
>TRBJ2-6|13|TRBV14
ASSQSMGTRDVLT
>TRBJ1-1|13|TRBV29-1
SVRVVGAGSTEAF
>TRBJ1-1|13|TRBV7-2
ASSFRQSRHTEAF
>TRBJ1-2|8|TRBV2
ASRRLGYT
>TRBJ2-3|12|TRBV12-3/TRBV12-4
ASSGQGQTDTQY
>TRBJ2-5|12|TRBV20-1
SASLAGIKETQY
>TRBJ2-1|14|TRBV6-1
ASSPLDGGPYNEQF
>TRBJ2-7|13|TRBV7-8
ASSLDRGLLYEQY
>TRBJ2-5|11|TRBV7-2
ASSRARTETQY
>TRBJ1-2|11|TRBV3-1
ASSRGAAYGYT
>TRBJ2-1|10|TRBV7-2
ASSYSGGAQF
>TRBJ2-3|12|TRBV20-1
SARDLVGSDKQY
>TRBJ1-2|12|TRBV7-2
ASSLARAAYGYT
>TRBJ2-5|11|TRBV11-2
ASSIDRGETQY
>TRBJ1-2|11|TRBV28
ASSFPGNYGYT
>TRBJ2-3|15|TRBV5-4
ASSLARGQGAGDTQY
>TRBJ1-1|10|TRBV15
ATSRVGRGAF
>TRBJ2-7|13|TRBV2
ASSEKFWTTREQY
>TRBJ1-5|19|TRBV10-1
ASSERGDRDLKPCGNQPQH
>TRBJ1-6|13|TRBV6-6
ASSYLTGGNSPLH
>TRBJ2-2|12|TRBV25-1
ASKGYRGTGELF
>TRBJ2-3|12|TRBV27
ASSFPGQVDTQY
>TRBJ1-2|13|TRBV20-1
SAIGQGDQNYGYT
>TRBJ2-3|11|TRBV6-2/TRBV6-3
ASSQTLRDTQY
>TRBJ2-7|12|TRBV7-2
ASSSQGFSYEQY
>TRBJ2-7|11|TRBV20-1
SAKGQGTYEQY
>TRBJ2-7|10|TRBV28
ASRSWGLEQY
>TRBJ1-5|15|TRBV24-1
ATSDFRGTGVSQPQH
>TRBJ2-3|12|TRBV29-1
AWDPRLGTDTQY
>TRBJ1-2|10|TRBV6-6
ASSPTQDGYT
>TRBJ2-3|14|TRBV12-3/TRBV12-4
ASSFRRQGRGDTQY
>TRBJ2-3|9|TRBV18
ASSPRDTQY
>TRBJ1-4|12|TRBV20-1
SANPGSGNEKLF
>TRBJ2-1|18|TRBV20-1
SARDRGSGGPLSSYNEQF
>TRBJ1-1|13|TRBV5-1
ASSPIVAGNTEAF
>TRBJ2-7|14|TRBV4-1
ASSQVAGQGSYEQY
>TRBJ2-3|13|TRBV4-2
ASSGGGRVRESQY
>TRBJ2-2|12|TRBV2
ASGRGPNTGELF
>TRBJ1-5|10|TRBV12-3/TRBV12-4
ASSPLNQPQH
>TRBJ2-7|12|TRBV6-5
ASSRNGGNYEQY
>TRBJ2-3|14|TRBV7-2
ASSLDTGLGANTQY
>TRBJ1-5|11|TRBV30
AWTRGYNQPQH